The 22 T cell receptor beta chains reported below all come from one sample, sequenced in a study of T cells in Graves' hyperthyroidism and ophthalmopathy. TCR beta CDR3 regions were amplified from RNA. The HTBI primer set was used in a first-round RT-PCR of the TCR CDR3. TCRdb independently ran MiXCR on the multiplex PCR reads; one entry per CDR3 protein. The table includes about 420,000 distinct CDR3 sequences, approximately 13% detected once. The sequenced sample consisted of blood. The receptors shown here come from a woman between 18 and 29 years old with Graves' hyperthyroidism.

The chain couples TRBV7-2 to TRBJ2-1; D not certain. Trimming shortened V by 2 bases and J by 9 bases, and 11 bases separated the two germline ends. There are 13 residues in the CDR3. Germline assignment: CDR1 SGHTA and CDR2 FQGNSA. CDR3 loop: CASSLTRHGEQFF. CDR3 bases: TGTGCCAGCAGCTTAACAAGACACGGTGAGCAGTTCTTC.

This clonotype was detected ten times or more. The rearrangement uses TRBV12-3 or TRBV12-4 and TRBJ2-7; 12 nucleotides agree with TRBD2. V lost 4 bases and J lost 0; bases outside the gene matches: 4. The CDR3 loop spans 16 amino acids. CDR3 loop: CASSSETSGSSYEQYF. The CDR3 DNA is TGTGCCAGCAGTTCAGAGACTAGCGGGAGCTCCTACGAGCAGTACTTC.

CDR3 residues: CASSLVAGANVLTF. DNA of the CDR3: TGCGCCAGCAGCTTGGTGGCAGGGGCCAACGTCCTGACTTTC. The rearrangement uses TRBV5-1 and TRBJ2-6; D call uncertain. Deletions cut 0 bases from V and 4 bases from J, with 5 bases between. Germline V gives CDR1 SGHRS, CDR2 YFSETQ. There are 14 residues in the CDR3.

A remark on this clonotype: Germline is not matched at one junction end, which may reflect a read error. The chain carries TRBV30 and TRBJ2-7; 9 bases map to TRBD2. The CDR3 is 15 residues long. Germline CDR1 reads GTSNPN; CDR2 reads SVGIG (reference sequence). In DNA form, the CDR3 reads TGTGCCCGGAGAAAGCTAGCGGGAAGGTCCTACGAGCAGTACTTC. Translated: CARRKLAGRSYEQYF.

This chain joins TRBV6-1 and TRBJ2-1; no definite D call. The CDR3 extends over 12 amino acids. Per germline, CDR1 MNHNS and CDR2 SASEGT. The V end was cut by 1 base, the J end by 12 bases, with 10 bases between. DNA for the CDR3: TGTGCCAGCAGTGAAGATGGGCTTCTGCAGTTCTTC. This translates into CASSEDGLLQFF.

This clonotype was counted a few times. This sequence joins TRBV2 and TRBJ2-3, with TRBD2 matching 9 bases. Germline CDR1 SNHLY, CDR2 FYNNEI. This CDR3 comprises 14 residues. Unmatched junction bases numbered 7, after V lost 4 bases and J lost 8 bases. CDR3 loop: CASSAAGGVGTQYF. CDR3 coding DNA: TGTGCCAGCAGTGCAGCGGGAGGAGTAGGTACGCAGTATTTT.

This clonotype was detected only a few times. The gene calls are TRBV6-1 and TRBJ1-6, with a possible D match to TRBD1 (6 bases). The V end lost 5 bases, the J end lost 1 base, and 12 bases lay between the germline ends. CDR3 length: 16 amino acids. CDR1 and CDR2 from the germline V gene are MNHNS and SASEGT. The CDR3 nucleotides are TGTGCCAGCAGTTTAACAGGGCCTTCCTATAATTCACCCCTCCACTTT. Translation gives CASSLTGPSYNSPLHF.

This clonotype was counted ten times or more. This chain joins TRBV7-9 and TRBJ1-2; D unclear. This CDR3 has 16 residues. From germline, CDR1 is SEHNR and CDR2 FQNEAQ (reference sequence). Trimming took off 6 bases at V and 5 bases at J, with 22 bases between the two ends. In nucleotides, the CDR3 is TGTGCCAGCAGTTCCCCGTTTCGGACGGAAAATTATGGCTACACCTTC. Protein: CASSSPFRTENYGYTF.

This clonotype was counted at least ten times. The V call is TRBV28, the J call TRBJ1-2, with D possibly being TRBD1 (5 bases). V was pared by 3 bases and J by 4 bases, with 12 bases between. The CDR3 covers 14 residues. The germline V gene has CDR1 MDHEN and CDR2 SYDVKM. CDR3 sequence: CASSFRAGSYGYTF. In DNA form, the CDR3 reads TGTGCCAGCAGTTTTCGGGCAGGGAGCTATGGCTACACCTTC.

The gene calls are TRBV29-1 and TRBJ1-5; 9 nucleotides match TRBD1. Germline CDR1 reads SQVTM; CDR2 reads ANQGSEA. The CDR3 sequence is 15 residues long. V dropped 4 bases and J dropped 3; count of bases not matched to a gene: 7. CDR3 DNA sequence: TGCAGCGTTGCGTTCGGGACAGGGATCAATCAGCCCCAGCATTTT. Its protein product is CSVAFGTGINQPQHF.

This clonotype has a count of ten or more. The chain has TRBV7-2 and TRBJ2-1; 7 bases are shared with TRBD2. This CDR3 region has 15 residues. Trimming took 5 bases from V and 6 from J; bases not matched to a gene: 10. Germline-derived CDR1 and CDR2 are SGHTA and FQGNSA. CDR3 nucleotide sequence: TGTGCCAGCAGCCCCATGCGGGAGTTTTTCAATGAGCAGTTCTTC. Amino acid sequence: CASSPMREFFNEQFF. Full variable domain (outside the CDR3, taken from reference TRBV7-2 and TRBJ2-1): GAGVSQSPSNKVTEKGKDVELRCDPISGHTALYWYRQSLGQGLEFLIYFQGNSAPDKSGLPSDRFSAERTGGSVSTLTIQRTQQEDSAVYLCASSPMREFFNEQFFGPGTRLTVL.

This clonotype was seen repeatedly, ten times or more. The chain employs TRBV12-3 or TRBV12-4 and TRBJ2-3; D is possibly TRBD1 (6 bases). V was clipped by 5 bases and J by 2 bases, with 20 bases between them. CDR3 size: 17 residues. The CDR3: CASSRGQPDPDTDTQYF. The DNA for the CDR3 is TGTGCCAGCAGTCGAGGACAGCCTGACCCCGACACAGATACGCAGTATTTT.

This clonotype was counted many times. The gene calls are TRBV6-1 and TRBJ1-2, with 9 nucleotides matching TRBD1. Germline V gives CDR1 MNHNS, CDR2 SASEGT. Trimming cost V 5 bases and J 9 bases; bases outside gene matches: 7. This CDR3 region has 13 residues. CDR3 region: CASSYRDRERYTF. CDR3 coding DNA: TGTGCCAGCAGTTATCGGGACAGGGAACGCTACACCTTC.

This clonotype was counted between two and nine times. This chain joins TRBV13 and TRBJ2-1; D is ambiguous. This CDR3 is built from 15 residues. The V end was cut by 5 bases, the J end by 2 bases, with 13 bases between. Per germline, CDR1 PRHDT and CDR2 FYEKMQ (reference sequence). In DNA form, the CDR3 reads TGTGCCAGCAGCCCGAGGCGGCGGACCTACAATGAGCAGTTCTTC. Translating it yields CASSPRRRTYNEQFF.

This clonotype was found many times. The chain couples TRBV20-1 to TRBJ1-2, with D possibly matching TRBD1 (5 bases). CDR1 is DFQATT, CDR2 SNEGSKA, per germline (reference sequence). The CDR3 consists of 13 residues. V lost 0 bases to trimming and J lost 6 bases, with 11 bases between them. CDR3 loop: CSARDPGRDGYTF. The CDR3 region has the DNA TGCAGTGCTAGAGATCCAGGGAGAGATGGCTACACCTTC.

In this sample, this clonotype turned up many times. This chain links TRBV2 with TRBJ2-2; 8 bases match TRBD1. CDR3 length: 15 residues. Per the germline V gene, CDR1 is SNHLY and CDR2 is FYNNEI. The trim removed 7 bases at V and 6 bases at J, leaving 10 bases unmatched. CDR3 sequence (DNA): TGTGCCAGCAACCGAGACAGGGGAGATCCCGGGGAGCTGTTTTTT. Its protein product is CASNRDRGDPGELFF.

This clonotype has a handful of counts. The genes are TRBV29-1 and TRBJ2-7; unclear D gene. The CDR3 consists of 12 residues. V shed 4 bases and J shed 0 bases, with 7 bases lying between them. Germline CDR1 is SQVTM and CDR2 is ANQGSEA. The CDR3 loop is CSVADNSYEQYF. As DNA, the CDR3 is TGCAGCGTTGCAGACAACTCCTACGAGCAGTACTTC.

The table lists this clonotype with many counts. The V gene is TRBV27, the J gene TRBJ2-7; 9 positions agree with TRBD1. CDR1 and CDR2 from the germline V gene are MNHEY and SMNVEV (reference sequence). The length of the CDR3 is 15 residues. V shed 0 bases and J 5 bases; nucleotides not matched to a gene: 5. The DNA for the CDR3 is TGTGCCAGCAGTTTATCGGGACAGGGCTTCCACGAGCAGTACTTC. This codes for CASSLSGQGFHEQYF.

The rearrangement links TRBV2 to TRBJ2-1; 10 nucleotides agree with TRBD2. CDR1 and CDR2 from the germline V gene are SNHLY and FYNNEI. Trimming cost V 7 bases and J 3 bases; bases outside gene matches: 3. The CDR3 consists of 14 residues. The CDR3 nucleotides are TGTGCCAGCAACGTAGCGGGAGGCTACAATGAGCAGTTCTTC. Translated: CASNVAGGYNEQFF. Full variable domain (rest looked up from reference TRBV2 and TRBJ2-1): EPEVTQTPSHQVTQMGQEVILRCVPISNHLYFYWYRQILGQKVEFLVSFYNNEISEKSEIFDDQFSVERPDGSNFTLKIRSTKLEDSAMYFCASNVAGGYNEQFFGPGTRLTVL.

Regarding this clonotype: Since a much larger clone is just one base distant, this may be a read error. The V gene is TRBV6-1, the J gene TRBJ2-2, with a tentative D call TRBD2 (6 bases). The CDR3 covers 11 residues. Germline CDR1 reads MNHNS; CDR2 reads SASEGT. The CDR3 DNA reads TGTGCCAGCACCCTAACCGGGGGGCTGTTTTTT. This sequence encodes CASTLTGGLFF.

This clonotype occurred many times. This sequence joins TRBV28 and TRBJ2-1; D tentatively fits TRBD1 or TRBD2 (5 bases each). Germline V lookup: CDR1 MDHEN, CDR2 SYDVKM. The CDR3 spans 14 residues. V lost 5 bases and J lost 9, with 17 bases in between. CDR3 coding DNA: TGTGCCAGCAGTCCCTTTATTGGGGGTTTTGAGCAGTTCTTC. Protein product: CASSPFIGGFEQFF. Using reference TRBV28 and TRBJ2-1 for the parts outside the CDR3, the full variable domain is DVKVTQSSRYLVKRTGEKVFLECVQDMDHENMFWYRQDPGLGLRLIYFSYDVKMKEKGDIPEGYSVSREKKERFSLILESASTNQTSMYLCASSPFIGGFEQFFGPGTRLTVL.

This clonotype occurred many times. The J gene is TRBJ2-1, the V gene TRBV20-1; tentatively, D is TRBD1 (6 bases). CDR3 length equals 17 residues. Germline CDR1 is DFQATT and CDR2 is SNEGSKA (reference sequence). V lost 0 bases to trimming and J lost 3 bases, with 18 bases between them. CDR3 amino acids: CSARDQGAGVIYNEQFF. The CDR3 DNA follows: TGCAGTGCTAGAGATCAAGGCGCAGGGGTCATCTACAATGAGCAGTTCTTC.